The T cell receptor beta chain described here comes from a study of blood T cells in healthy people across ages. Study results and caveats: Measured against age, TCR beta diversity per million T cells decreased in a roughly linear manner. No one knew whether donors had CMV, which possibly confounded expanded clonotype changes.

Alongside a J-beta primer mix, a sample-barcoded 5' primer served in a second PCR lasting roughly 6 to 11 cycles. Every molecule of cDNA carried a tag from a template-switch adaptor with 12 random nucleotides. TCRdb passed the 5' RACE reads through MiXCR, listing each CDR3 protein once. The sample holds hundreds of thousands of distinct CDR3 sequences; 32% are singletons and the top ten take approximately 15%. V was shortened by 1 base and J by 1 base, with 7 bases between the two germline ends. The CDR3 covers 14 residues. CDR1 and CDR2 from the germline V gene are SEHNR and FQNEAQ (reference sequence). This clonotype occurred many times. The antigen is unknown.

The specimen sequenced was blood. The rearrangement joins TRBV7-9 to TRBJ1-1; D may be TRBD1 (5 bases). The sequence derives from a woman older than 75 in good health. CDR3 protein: CASSLGRANTEAFF. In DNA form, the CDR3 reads TGTGCCAGCAGCTTAGGCAGGGCGAACACTGAAGCTTTCTTT. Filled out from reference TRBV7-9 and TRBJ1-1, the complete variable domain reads DTGVSQNPRHKITKRGQNVTFRCDPISEHNRLYWYRQTLGQGPEFLTYFQNEAQLEKSRLLSDRFSAERPKGSFSTLEIQRTEQGDSAMYLCASSLGRANTEAFFGQGTRLTVV.